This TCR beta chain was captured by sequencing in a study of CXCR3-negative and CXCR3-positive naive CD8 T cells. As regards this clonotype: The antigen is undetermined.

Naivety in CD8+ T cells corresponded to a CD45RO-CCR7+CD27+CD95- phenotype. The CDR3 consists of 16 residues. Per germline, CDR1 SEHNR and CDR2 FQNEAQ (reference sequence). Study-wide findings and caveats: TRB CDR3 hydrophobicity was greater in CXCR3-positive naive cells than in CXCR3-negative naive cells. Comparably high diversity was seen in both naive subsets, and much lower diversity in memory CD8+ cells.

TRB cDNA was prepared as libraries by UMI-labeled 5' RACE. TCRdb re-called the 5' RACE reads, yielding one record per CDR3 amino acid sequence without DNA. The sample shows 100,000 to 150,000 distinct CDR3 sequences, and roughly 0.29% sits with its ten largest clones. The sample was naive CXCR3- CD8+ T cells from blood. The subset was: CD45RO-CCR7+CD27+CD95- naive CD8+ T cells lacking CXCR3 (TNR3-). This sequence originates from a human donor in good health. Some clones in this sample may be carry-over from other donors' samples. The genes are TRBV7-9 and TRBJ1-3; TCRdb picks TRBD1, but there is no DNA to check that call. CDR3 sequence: CASSPPGQGSGNTIYF.